This TCR beta chain was recorded in a study of human T cells and chemical hapten exposure. For the study at large: Each patch test put 0.01% DPC on the upper back, and results were read at 6 days.

The time point was: pre-sensitization, week 0. The treatment was: therapeutic diphenylcyclopropenone sensitization with weekly scalp DPC. Total RNA was isolated from whole blood that had not been fractionated. Details on this clonotype: Its matching antigen is unknown.

Individual cDNA molecules had unique molecular identifiers attached to them by the library. TCRdb used MiXCR to reprocess the RACE reads, holding one entry per CDR3 protein. The repertoire includes some 36,000 distinct CDR3 sequences, 10% of them detected once, and less than 35% sits in the top ten. Study-wide findings and caveats: Expanded TCRs produced significantly more large CDR3 similarity clusters than controls did.

The CDR3 is 16 residues long. This receptor was identified in a man between 45 and 60 years old with alopecia areata. Some clones in this sample may be carry-over from other donors' samples. The chain joins TRBV21-1 to TRBJ2-3; the table's D call TRBD2 went unverified against the DNA. TRBV21-1 is tagged as a pseudogene. This specimen consisted of whole blood, obtained in connection with sensitization to the hapten diphenylcyclopropenone (DPC). DNA for the CDR3: TGTGCCAGCAGCCCAAGGACTAGCTCTAGCACAGATACGCAGTATTTT. It translates to CASSPRTSSSTDTQYF.